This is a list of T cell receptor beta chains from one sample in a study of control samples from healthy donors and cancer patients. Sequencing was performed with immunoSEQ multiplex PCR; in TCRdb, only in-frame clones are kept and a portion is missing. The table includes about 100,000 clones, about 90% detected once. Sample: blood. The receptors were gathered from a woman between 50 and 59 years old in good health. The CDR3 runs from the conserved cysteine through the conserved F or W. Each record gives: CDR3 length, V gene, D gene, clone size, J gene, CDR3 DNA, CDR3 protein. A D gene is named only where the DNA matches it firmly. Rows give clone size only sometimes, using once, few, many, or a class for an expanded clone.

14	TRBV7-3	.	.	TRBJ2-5	TGTGCCAGCAGCTCTTGGACAATTCAAGAGACCCAGTACTTC	CASSSWTIQETQYF
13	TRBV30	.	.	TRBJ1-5	TGTGCCTGGAGTGTCGGGGGGGGACAGCCCCAGCATTTT	CAWSVGGGQPQHF
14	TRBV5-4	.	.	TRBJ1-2	TGTGCCAGCAGCTTAACTGGGACTAACTATGGCTACACCTTC	CASSLTGTNYGYTF
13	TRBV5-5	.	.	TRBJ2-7	TGTGCCAGCAGCTTGTATCAGTCCTACGAGCAGTACTTC	CASSLYQSYEQYF
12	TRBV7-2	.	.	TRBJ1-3	TGTGCCATAGGGTCCTCAGGAAACACCATATATTTT	CAIGSSGNTIYF
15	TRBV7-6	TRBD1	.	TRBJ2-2	TGTGCCAGCAGCGTCGGGGACAGGAGCTTCGGGGAGCTGTTTTTT	CASSVGDRSFGELFF
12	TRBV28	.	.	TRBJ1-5	TGTGCCAGCAGTTTACCTGGGTGGGGAAAGCATTTT	CASSLPGWGKHF
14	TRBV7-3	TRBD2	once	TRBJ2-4	TGTGCCAGCAGCCCCGCTAGCGGGGGGGCCGTTCAGTACTTC	CASSPASGGAVQYF
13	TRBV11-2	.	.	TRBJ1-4	TGTGCCAGCACCCAGGCGGGGAGAGAAAAACTGTTTTTT	CASTQAGREKLFF
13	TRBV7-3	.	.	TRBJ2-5	TGTGCCAGCAGTTTTGGGCCTCAAGAGACCCAGTACTTC	CASSFGPQETQYF
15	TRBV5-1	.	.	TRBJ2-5	TGCGCCAGCAGCCCCGGTGGACGGGGCGGCGAGACCCAGTACTTC	CASSPGGRGGETQYF
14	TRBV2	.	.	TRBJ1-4	TGTGCCAGCAGTGAGTGGGGCAAAAGAGAAAAACTGTTTTTT	CASSEWGKREKLFF
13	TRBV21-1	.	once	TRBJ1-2	TGTGCCAGCAGCAAAGATGAAGGAGGGGACTACACCTTC	CASSKDEGGDYTF
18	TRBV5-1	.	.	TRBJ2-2	TGCGCCAGCAGCCACCAAACATTCCTACAGGGGAACACCGGGGAGCTGTTTTTT	CASSHQTFLQGNTGELFF